Below, 3 T cell receptor beta chains from the same sample are listed, as sequenced in a study of regulatory T cells in long-lasting Graves disease. Investigators prepared the TCR beta libraries by applying iRepertoire HTBI primers and Arm-PCR of CDR3 regions. TCRdb independently ran MiXCR on the multiplex PCR reads; one entry per CDR3 protein. The sample yields some 330,000 distinct CDR3 sequences, 12% seen once. Time point in this sample: newly diagnosed GD, antithyroid drugs for less than 3 months. Extracted RNA from PBMCs served as the source of the TCR library. These data were also filed under a second study, of T cells in Graves' hyperthyroidism and ophthalmopathy.

The material was peripheral blood mononuclear cells (PBMCs), obtained at new diagnosis, from a patient treated with antithyroid drugs. These receptors were collected from a woman between 18 and 30 years old with Graves disease.

This clonotype was observed many times. The chain recombines TRBV6-1 with TRBJ2-5; weak D call: TRBD1 (5 bases). The CDR3 has 13 amino acids. The V end lost 6 bases, the J end lost 2 bases, and 10 bases lay between the germline ends. CDR1 and CDR2 from the germline V gene are MNHNS and SASEGT. As DNA, the CDR3 is TGTGCCAGCAGGGCAGGGTTACAAGAGACCCAGTACTTC. Translated: CASRAGLQETQYF.

The chain has TRBV4-3 and TRBJ2-5; 8 bases line up with TRBD2. The CDR3 covers 15 residues. Trimming took 4 bases from V and 7 from J; bases not matched to a gene: 11. Germline V gene data show CDR1 as LGHNA and CDR2 as YSLEER. CDR3 protein: CASSPLGLAMGTQYF. The CDR3, as DNA: TGCGCCAGCAGCCCCTTAGGACTAGCCATGGGGACCCAGTACTTC.

This clonotype was counted at least ten times. The chain joins TRBV6-2 or TRBV6-3 to TRBJ2-1; TRBD1 matches at 8 bases. The CDR3 is 16 amino acids. Germline V gene lookup returns CDR1 MNHEY and CDR2 SVGEGT. Germline trimming cut 5 bases from V and 1 base from J; bases unmatched to any gene: 7. The CDR3 region is CASSPRRGQSYNEQFF. The CDR3 nucleotides read TGTGCCAGCAGTCCCCGCAGGGGGCAATCCTACAATGAGCAGTTCTTC.